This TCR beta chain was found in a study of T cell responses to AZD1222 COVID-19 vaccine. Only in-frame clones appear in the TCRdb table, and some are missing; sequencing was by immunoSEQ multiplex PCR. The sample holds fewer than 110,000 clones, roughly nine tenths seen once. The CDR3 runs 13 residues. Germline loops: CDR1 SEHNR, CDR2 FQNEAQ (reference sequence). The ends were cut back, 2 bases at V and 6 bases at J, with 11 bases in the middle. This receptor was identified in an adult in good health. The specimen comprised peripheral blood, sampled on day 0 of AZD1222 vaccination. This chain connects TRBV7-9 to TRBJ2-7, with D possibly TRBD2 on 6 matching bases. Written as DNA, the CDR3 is TGTGCCAGCAGCTTATCGGGGGTTCGCGAGCAGTACTTC. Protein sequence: CASSLSGVREQYF.